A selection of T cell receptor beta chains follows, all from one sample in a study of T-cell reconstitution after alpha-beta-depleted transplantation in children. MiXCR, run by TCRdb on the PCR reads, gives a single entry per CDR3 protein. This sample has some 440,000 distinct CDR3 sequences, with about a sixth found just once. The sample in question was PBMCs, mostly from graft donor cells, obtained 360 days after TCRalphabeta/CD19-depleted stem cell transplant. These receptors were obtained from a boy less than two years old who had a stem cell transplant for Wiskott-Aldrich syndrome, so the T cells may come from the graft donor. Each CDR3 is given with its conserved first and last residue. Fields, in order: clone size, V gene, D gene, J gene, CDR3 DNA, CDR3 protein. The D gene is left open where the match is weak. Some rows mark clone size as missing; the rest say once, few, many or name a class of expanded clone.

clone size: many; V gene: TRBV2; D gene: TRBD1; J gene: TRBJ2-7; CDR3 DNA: TGTGCCAGCAGTGAATCCAGGGGGAACTACGAGCAGTACTTC; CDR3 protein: CASSESRGNYEQYF
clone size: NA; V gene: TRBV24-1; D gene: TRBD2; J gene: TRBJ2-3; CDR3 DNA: TGTGCCACCAGTTTATCGGGACTACCAGATACGCAGTATTTT; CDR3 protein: CATSLSGLPDTQYF
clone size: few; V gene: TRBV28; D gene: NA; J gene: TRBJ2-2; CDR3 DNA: TGTGCCAGCAGTTTATTGGGGAATGCCGGGGAGCTGTTTTTT; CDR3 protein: CASSLLGNAGELFF
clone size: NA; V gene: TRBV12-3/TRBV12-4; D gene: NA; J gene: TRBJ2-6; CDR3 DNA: TGTGCCAGCAGTTTAGTGGGGCAACTAGCTAGGTGGATCTCTGGGGCCAACGTCCTGACTTTC; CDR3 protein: CASSLVGQLARWISGANVLTF
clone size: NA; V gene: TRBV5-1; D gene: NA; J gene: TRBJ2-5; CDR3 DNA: TGCGCCAGCAGCTTGCTTCTTACGGGAGCCGGCCAAGAGACCCAGTACTTC; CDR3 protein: CASSLLLTGAGQETQYF
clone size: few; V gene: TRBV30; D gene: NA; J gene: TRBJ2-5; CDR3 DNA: TGTGCCTGGAGTGACCCCTACAGGACTTCCCCTCGGGCCCAGTACTTC; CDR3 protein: CAWSDPYRTSPRAQYF
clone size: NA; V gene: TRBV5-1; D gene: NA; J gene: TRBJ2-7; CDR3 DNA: TGCGCCAGCAGCTTGGGACCTACATTATCCTCAACCTACGAGCAGTACTTC; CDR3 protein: CASSLGPTLSSTYEQYF
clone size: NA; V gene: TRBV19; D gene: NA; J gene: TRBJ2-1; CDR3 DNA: TGTGCCAGTTCGACGGGCCTACGACACAATGAGCAGTTCTTC; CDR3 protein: CASSTGLRHNEQFF
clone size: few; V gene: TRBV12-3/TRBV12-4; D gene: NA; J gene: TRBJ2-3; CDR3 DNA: TGTGCCAGCAGTTTGTCCCCAGATACGCAGTATTTT; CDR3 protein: CASSLSPDTQYF
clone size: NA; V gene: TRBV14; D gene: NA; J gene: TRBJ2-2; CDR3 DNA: TGTGCCAGCAGCCAATGGGCCGGGGAGCTGTTTTTT; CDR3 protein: CASSQWAGELFF